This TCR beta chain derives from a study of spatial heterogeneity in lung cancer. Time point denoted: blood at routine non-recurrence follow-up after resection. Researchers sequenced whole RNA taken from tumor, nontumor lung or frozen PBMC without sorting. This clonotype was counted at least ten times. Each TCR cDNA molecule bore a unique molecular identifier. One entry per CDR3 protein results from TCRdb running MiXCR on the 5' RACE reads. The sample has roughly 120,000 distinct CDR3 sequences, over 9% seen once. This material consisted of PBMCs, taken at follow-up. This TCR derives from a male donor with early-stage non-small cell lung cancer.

CDR3 DNA: TGTGCCAGCATCGTAGGGCGGGCTGGAAATTCACCCCTCCACTTT. It codes for CASIVGRAGNSPLHF. The V call is TRBV28, the J call TRBJ1-6, with D hard to call. Germline CDR1 is MDHEN and CDR2 is SYDVKM. The CDR3 is made up of 15 amino acids. V dropped 7 bases and J dropped 7 bases, with 17 bases sitting between them.